A single T cell receptor beta chain is shown here with its context. Its antigen target is currently unknown. Per-base qualities were not stored, and no clone one base away is much larger. Collaborating institutions collected whole blood in K2EDTA tubes following their own protocols. For TCRbeta analysis, collaborator samples were shipped as frozen whole blood, as isolated PBMCs, or as DNA extracted from either sample type. TCRbeta CDR3 regions were amplified from genomic DNA using the immunoSEQ Assay, a bias-controlled multiplex PCR. On the study's bioinformatics: Nucleated cell counts per sample were estimated from amplification of reference gene primers within the assay. Sequence reads were collapsed and filtered to measure the absolute abundance of every unique TCRbeta CDR3 rearrangement. Productive Simpson clonality was computed per sample as the square root of Simpson's diversity index over productive rearrangements. Sourced from immuneACCESS, this table was stored by TCRdb with only in-frame sequences that have V and J called. A share of the clones is absent; for the studies checked, an unresolved V gene accounts for under half, and the remainder has no known explanation. V, J and clone size derive from that table, while D and trimming were established from the DNA sequence. The sample yields over 200,000 clones; almost 85% were counted once. The top ten clonotypes cover 12% of the sample.

The sample comes from a study of blood T cell repertoires in COVID-19 (TCRdb year 2020). Broadly, across the study: Samples from collaborators originated in the United States, Italy and Spain and spanned both the acute and convalescent phases of COVID-19. Where available, HLA class I and class II types were taken from metadata supplied by the sample provider and were not determined by assay-based typing. The prospective study material was composed of cDNA or gDNA derived from T cells, B-cell-depleted T cells, or PBMCs. The repertoires were released in a freely available public database meant as a resource for research on the immune response to SARS-CoV-2. A de-identified subject ID, COVID-19 status, age in years and sex were almost always included in the sample metadata. The samples were drawn from the first 160 participants of the ongoing ImmuneRACE study and from some 1,300 subjects provided by 6 global collaborators. The dataset comprised deeply sampled blood TCRbeta repertoires from subjects exposed to, actively infected with, or recovered from COVID-19.

Findings and caveats that apply to the study as a whole: How much clinical and demographic metadata was included differed by source and by participant, and the metadata was provided uncurated.

Trimming takes 6 bases off V and 1 base off J; junction bases not matched to a gene: 9. Per the germline V gene, MRHNA is the CDR1 and SNTAGT is the CDR2. The CDR3 has 16 amino acids, counting the end cysteine and phenylalanine. Just CDR3 DNA is preserved here, 48 bases in frame from base 1. Sequenced sample: peripheral blood. The clonotype comes from a woman in her forties with acute or convalescent COVID-19. This sequence uses TRBV6-4 and TRBJ1-1, and 9 junctional nucleotides match TRBD1. The DNA reads TGTGCCAGCAGGGAACAGGGGGCTTTGTCGAACACTGAAGCTTTCTTT. Translation gives CASREQGALSNTEAFF.